This note documents a single TCR beta chain sequence. Its specificity is not known. This sample is part of a study of shared clonotypes between healthy human individuals. The CDR3 length is 13 residues. J gave up 4 bases and V 4 bases, and 4 bases lay outside the gene matches. CDR1 and CDR2 (germline): SGHKS, YYEKEE (reference sequence). Findings and caveats of the study: Naive CD4 clonotype sharing across several donors was roughly 5%.

Only in-frame clones appear in the TCRdb table, and some are missing; sequencing was by immunoSEQ multiplex PCR. Found here are about 2.4 million clones, 90% to 95% of them singletons; the top ten hold more than 0.35%. V gene TRBV5-5 combines with J gene TRBJ1-1; 7 nucleotides line up with TRBD1. The receptor was isolated from a man aged 18 to 30 in good health. Some clones in this sample may be carry-over from other donors' samples. Sequenced input: naive CD4+ T cells from PBMCs. Subset noted: CD45RA+ positively selected. As DNA, the CDR3 is TGTGCCAGCAGCCCTGACAGGGCCACTGAAGCTTTCTTT. Its translation: CASSPDRATEAFF. The whole variable domain, filled in from reference TRBV5-5 and TRBJ1-1, reads DAGVTQSPTHLIKTRGQQVTLRCSPISGHKSVSWYQQVLGQGPQFIFQYYEKEERGRGNFPDRFSARQFPNYSSELNVNALLLGDSALYLCASSPDRATEAFFGQGTRLTVV.